This T cell receptor beta chain emerged from a study of blood T cells in healthy people across ages. A J-beta primer mix and a sample-barcoded 5' primer were used in a second PCR of roughly 7 to 12 cycles. In TCRdb, the 5' RACE reads were re-called with MiXCR into one record per CDR3 protein. This sample has hundreds of thousands of distinct CDR3 sequences; 20% to 25% occur once, and the top ten carry approximately 3.7%. This clonotype was picked up a small number of times. Sequenced sample: blood. The source of this sequence is a man in his 70s in good health.

CDR3 sequence (DNA): TGCGCCAGCAGCCGGGAGGGCCGAAACTATGGCTACACCTTC. Protein sequence: CASSREGRNYGYTF. V is TRBV5-1 and J is TRBJ1-2; D gene uncertain. The V gene lost 4 bases and the J gene lost 2 bases, with 12 bases spanning the gap. Germline assignment: CDR1 SGHRS and CDR2 YFSETQ. The CDR3 runs to 14 residues.